The clone carrying this T cell receptor (beta chain) was found a few times. This CDR3 has 15 residues. CDR1 and CDR2 from the germline V gene are LGHNA and YSLEER. Trimming cost V 1 base and J 2 bases; bases outside gene matches: 3. This sample is drawn from a study of response to subunit inactivated influenza vaccine. TCRdb called the RT-PCR reads again in MiXCR, with one record for every CDR3 protein. The sample lists about 700,000 distinct CDR3 sequences, approximately 14% occurring once. The sequenced sample was PBMCs from blood, obtained approximately 15 days before vaccination. V gene TRBV4-3 combines with J gene TRBJ2-7; 9 bases agree with TRBD2. The source is a man in his fifties who received an inactivated influenza vaccine. The chain's CDR3 is CASSQGGGRAYEQYF. CDR3 sequence (DNA): TGCGCCAGCAGCCAAGGGGGCGGGAGGGCCTACGAGCAGTACTTC.